This T cell receptor beta chain was documented in a study of PD-L1 blockade in urothelial cancer (dated by TCRdb to the late 2010s). Concerning the study at large: All patients started therapy around 2014 and received atezolizumab 1,200 mg intravenously every 3 weeks. A median of around 150,000 T cells and roughly 80,000 unique TCRs was obtained from blood samples, and a median clonality of 0.080 was observed. Pretreatment blood TCR-seq was available for fewer than 30 patients, at least one posttreatment blood collection was obtained for around 24 patients, and tumor TCR-seq was available for around 24 patients. About 85% of the roughly 29 patients were identified as males with urothelial cancer of bladder origin, and a prior smoking history was reported by 18 of 29 patients. In the same patients, whole exome sequencing and RNA sequencing of pretreatment tumors were performed in addition to TCR sequencing. The study was an exploratory multi-omic analysis of somatic, immune and clinical correlates of response to PD-L1 blockade with atezolizumab in urothelial cancer. Pretreatment tumor samples, along with matched peripheral blood serially collected before and after atezolizumab treatment, were subjected to TCR sequencing. Blood samples were analyzed 3 weeks after the start of treatment (second dose) and 6 weeks after the start of treatment. Durable clinical benefit was achieved by nine patients but not by the remaining 20. An ECOG performance status of 0 or 1 was recorded for the patients, and 0 to 3 prior chemotherapy regimens had been received by the patients. Progression-free survival longer than 6 months counted as durable clinical benefit, and TCR features were additionally tested against both progression-free and overall survival. General conclusions and limits of the study: Because the sample size was small (n ≈ 30) and many of the analyses were exploratory, the results are meant to be hypothesis-generating. Among patients with durable benefit, tumor-associated TCR clones showed greater expansion in peripheral blood 3 weeks after treatment started (n of about 21, p = 0.022). Improved progression-free and overall survival was associated with having pretreatment peripheral blood TCR clonality below the median.

The sample's time point, from its label and the paper: peripheral blood 6 weeks after treatment start. A cohort of approximately 30 patients with locally advanced or metastatic urothelial carcinoma, treated at Memorial Sloan Kettering on a trial protocol, was included. Peripheral blood mononuclear cells were collected from each patient pretreatment and during treatment, giving between 1 and 8 total time points per patient. The Qiagen DNeasy Blood extraction kit was used to purify genomic DNA from total PBMCs and tumor samples. PBMCs were collected pretreatment and during treatment, and were isolated and stored as previously described. To estimate absolute template abundance from read counts, synthetic TCR analog templates were spiked into each PCR. The immunoSEQ assay used bias-controlled V and J gene primers to amplify TCRbeta CDR3 regions from genomic DNA. Rearranged TCRbeta segments were sequenced at approximately 20X coverage. The original methods were these. Sequencing errors were corrected by clustering and CDR3s were annotated against IMGT to assign V, D and J genes. Downstream analyses used only productive TCRbeta rearrangements and left out out-of-frame or stop-codon sequences. To compute clonality, Shannon entropy was normalized by the log of the number of unique productive sequences and then subtracted from one. Fisher's exact test with Benjamini-Hochberg correction, at a threshold of adjusted p below 0.01, was used to find clones that differed between time points or between blood and tumor. Drawn from immuneACCESS, this table holds only the in-frame rearrangements with V and J called that TCRdb kept. Clones are partly lost; checked studies trace under half to an unresolved V gene and leave the rest unexplained. From that table come the V and J calls and clone size; the DNA was used to work out D and trimming. This sample gives roughly 29,000 clones in total; approximately 80% of them show up just once. The top ten constitute about 2.7% of the sample.

In the case of this clone: No antigen is known for it. Per-base quality was not reported, and no clone a single base away is much larger than it.

As encoded in the germline V gene, CDR1 is SGHRS while CDR2 is YFSETQ. The CDR3 starts with the cysteine, ends with the phenylalanine, and has 15 residues. Just the 45-base CDR3 DNA is kept, in frame starting at base 1. V loses 3 bases of germline sequence and J loses 5 bases, and the interval between the two ends is 15 bases. Sequenced material: PBMCs, taken around atezolizumab (anti-PD-L1) treatment. The TCR was taken from a man between 65 and 79 years old with urothelial cancer. The chain is made from TRBV5-1 and TRBJ2-1; TRBD2 could be the D gene, as 6 bases match. The CDR3 here reads CASSSLGTGDNEQFF. The DNA sequence is as follows: TGCGCCAGCAGCTCCCTCGGGACTGGAGACAATGAGCAGTTCTTC.